These T cell receptor beta chains were read from a single sample in a study of cytomegalovirus exposure and HLA in healthy donors. Produced via immunoSEQ multiplex PCR; TCRdb's table is partial and in-frame only. The sample holds around 140,000 clones, roughly 60% seen once. Sequences were obtained from PBMCs. The receptors stem from a woman in her 40s in good health and CMV-seronegative. The CDR3 runs from the conserved cysteine through the conserved F or W. The D gene is left open where the match is weak. Clone size is shown for a subset of rows, as once, few, many or a class of expanded clone.

j_gene | v_gene | d_gene | abundance | len | CDR3nt | CDR3aa
TRBJ2-3 | TRBV25-1 | TRBD2 | - | 16 | TGTGCCAGCAGTCCCGGACTAGCGGGGATCACAGATACGCAGTATTTT | CASSPGLAGITDTQYF
TRBJ1-1 | TRBV18 | - | - | 13 | TGTGCCAGCTCTAAAGGCCAGGACACTGAAGCTTTCTTT | CASSKGQDTEAFF
TRBJ2-2 | TRBV5-6 | - | - | 16 | TGTGCCAGCAGCTTGGATCCAGGGCGGAACACCGGGGAGCTGTTTTTT | CASSLDPGRNTGELFF
TRBJ2-2 | TRBV2 | - | - | 14 | TGTGCCAGCAGTGGCGAACAGGGACCCGGGGAGCTGTTTTTT | CASSGEQGPGELFF
TRBJ1-2 | TRBV6-5 | TRBD1 | few | 13 | TGTGCCAGCAGCTTGACAGGGGGCCTTGGCTACACCTTC | CASSLTGGLGYTF
TRBJ1-5 | TRBV29-1 | TRBD1 | - | 13 | TGCAGCGTCGGAGGGACAGTCAATCAGCCCCAGCATTTT | CSVGGTVNQPQHF
TRBJ2-7 | TRBV30 | TRBD1 | few | 12 | TGTGCCTGGAGGAGGACAGGCGGACCCGACTACTTC | CAWRRTGGPDYF
TRBJ1-2 | TRBV6-5 | - | - | 13 | TGTGCCAGCAGGGAGGGGGGGGACTTCGGCTACACCTTC | CASREGGDFGYTF
TRBJ1-3 | TRBV11-2 | - | - | 16 | TGTGCCAGCAGCTTTGCGACAGCAAGCTCTGGAAACACCATATATTTT | CASSFATASSGNTIYF
TRBJ2-1 | TRBV9 | TRBD2 | few | 17 | TGTGCCAGCAGCGTAGGACTAGCGGGGGTACTCACCAATGAGCAGTTCTTC | CASSVGLAGVLTNEQFF
TRBJ1-1 | TRBV6-5 | - | few | 12 | TGTGCGAGCACCGGCGGGGGACATGAAGCTTTCTTT | CASTGGGHEAFF